This passage covers 7 T cell receptor beta chains from one sample sequenced in a study of CD4 T cells in relation to SARS-CoV-2 and coronaviruses. The data were produced by immunoSEQ multiplex PCR, yet TCRdb's version contains in-frame clones alone and is incomplete. The top ten clones hold over 2% of a sample with around 11,000 clones, 80% to 90% of them seen once. The sequenced sample was naive CD4+ T cells from PBMCs. As for subset: naive CD4+ T cells isolated by negative enrichment. Every receptor here comes from an adult with COVID-19.

This rearrangement joins TRBV4-1 to TRBJ2-5; 14 bases map to TRBD2. CDR3 size: 18 residues. Germline V gives CDR1 MGHRA, CDR2 YSYEKL. V shed 0 bases, J shed 3 bases, and the junction held 6 bases outside the gene matches. The CDR3 DNA sequence: TGCGCCAGCAGCCAAGATCAGCTGGGACTAGCGGGGGAAGAGACCCAGTACTTC. Its translation: CASSQDQLGLAGEETQYF.

The chain has TRBV7-2 and TRBJ2-7; 9 nucleotides match TRBD1. V dropped 5 bases and J dropped 3; count of bases not matched to a gene: 11. The CDR3 is 16 amino acids. Germline V lookup: CDR1 SGHTA, CDR2 FQGNSA. The CDR3 DNA reads as TGTGCCAGCAGCGCTTTGACCGGGACAGGGTTCTACGAGCAGTACTTC. Translated, it gives CASSALTGTGFYEQYF.

J is TRBJ1-5 and V is TRBV27; maybe TRBD1 (5 bases). Trimming stripped 8 bases from V and 0 bases from J, with 11 bases between. CDR3 size: 14 residues. The germline V gene has CDR1 MNHEY and CDR2 SMNVEV (reference sequence). The CDR3: CASGAGNSNQPQHF. CDR3 bases: TGTGCCAGCGGGGCGGGGAATAGCAATCAGCCCCAGCATTTT.

The V gene is TRBV14, the J gene TRBJ2-1; TRBD1 or TRBD2 may be the D gene (6 bases each). CDR1 SGHDN and CDR2 FVKESK come from the germline V gene. Deletions cut 5 bases from V and 5 bases from J, with 31 bases between. The CDR3 covers 20 residues. The CDR3 nucleotides read TGTGCCAGCAGCTTTCCCAGCGGCTGGGGGGCCAGCGCCTCTAACAATGAGCAGTTCTTC. Protein sequence: CASSFPSGWGASASNNEQFF.

The chain has TRBV5-1 and TRBJ2-5; TRBD1 might be the D (6 bases). CDR1 and CDR2 from the germline V gene are SGHRS and YFSETQ. The CDR3 extends over 13 amino acids. Trimming stripped 0 bases from V and 4 bases from J, with 7 bases between. In DNA, the CDR3 is TGCGCCAGCAGCTTGGGGACAGTAGAGACCCAGTACTTC. Protein: CASSLGTVETQYF.

The V and J genes are TRBV5-1 and TRBJ1-2, with D tentatively TRBD1 (5 bases). The V gene lost 4 bases and the J gene lost 5 bases, with 9 bases spanning the gap. CDR1 and CDR2 (germline): SGHRS, YFSETQ. CDR3 length: 12 residues. CDR3 residues: CASSGGGYGYTF. DNA of the CDR3: TGCGCCAGCAGCGGCGGGGGGTATGGCTACACCTTC.

The V gene is TRBV7-6, the J gene TRBJ2-7; TRBD2 matches 7 bases. V lost 5 bases and J lost 5; bases outside the gene matches: 9. CDR1 SGHVS and CDR2 FNYEAQ come from the germline V gene. CDR3 length equals 14 residues. The CDR3 sequence is CASSKGGRGNEQYF. DNA of the CDR3: TGTGCCAGCAGCAAGGGCGGGCGGGGGAACGAGCAGTACTTC.